This T cell receptor (beta chain) was obtained from a study of T cell repertoires in cytomegalovirus infection. Study summary: Recently identified HLA-C-restricted and well-studied HLA-B-restricted CMV epitopes were used. Carrying CMV and the relevant HLA type showed in public TCR beta signatures.

About this clonotype: Its antigen is currently unknown.

Germline V lookup: CDR1 MNHNY, CDR2 SVGAGI (reference sequence). The junction had 4 bases not matched to a gene; V was cut back by 7 bases and J by 0 bases. This CDR3 comprises 16 residues. One entry per CDR3 protein, called by TCRdb with MiXCR from the reads. The sample consists of roughly 500,000 distinct CDR3 sequences, approximately 42% of them appearing once. Study results and caveats: The cumulative frequency of public TCR beta families identified carriers of CMV plus the relevant HLA. HLA-C-restricted, CMV-specific TCR beta clonotypes were dominant ex vivo.

The receptor was derived from a human donor in good health (CMV status not recorded). Some clones in this sample may be carry-over from other donors' samples. This specimen was cultured PBMCs, taken from culture after CMV antigen stimulation. The chain uses TRBV6-6 and TRBJ2-3, with 13 bases identical to TRBD2. The CDR3 loop is CASTGLAGVSTDTQYF. CDR3 DNA sequence: TGTGCCAGCACCGGACTAGCGGGAGTTAGCACAGATACGCAGTATTTT.